The 2 T cell receptor beta chains reported below all come from one sample, sequenced in a study of T cell responses to AZD1222 COVID-19 vaccine. Clones were sequenced by immunoSEQ multiplex PCR, and TCRdb holds only the in-frame ones, with some missing. The sample lists about 89,000 clones, about 89% occurring once. The source material was peripheral blood, sampled 28 days after the second AZD1222 dose. Receptors originate from an adult who received the AZD1222 COVID-19 vaccine.

In its sample, this clone was seen a few times. The chain employs TRBV7-9 and TRBJ2-7; D remains ambiguous. Trimming cost V 1 base and J 0 bases, with 13 bases left between them. CDR3 length: 16 amino acids. CDR1 and CDR2 from the germline V gene are SEHNR and FQNEAQ (reference sequence). CDR3 nucleotides: TGTGCCAGCAGCTTAGGGTTCAGTGAGAGCTCCTACGAGCAGTACTTC. Its protein is CASSLGFSESSYEQYF.

For this clone: Other DNA sequences from this sample encode an identical CDR3 as well. The J gene is TRBJ2-7, the V gene TRBV5-6; 7 bases are a match to TRBD2. V lost 0 bases, J lost 7 bases, and 4 bases stayed unmatched. The V gene's germline CDR1 is SGHDT and CDR2 YYEEEE. The CDR3 covers 13 residues. The CDR3 DNA reads TGTGCCAGCAGCTTGGGCCCCGGGGGGGAGCAGTACTTC. The encoded protein is CASSLGPGGEQYF.